The clone carrying this T cell receptor (beta chain) came up a few times. Its antigen is unknown. The data belong to a study of beta chain features in type 1 diabetes. Study results and limitations: There were fewer insertions and more deletions at the VDJ junctions of type 1 diabetes patients. When Type 1 diabetes patients were examined, their TCRB CDR3s proved moderately but significantly shorter in all four CD4+ subsets.

Sequencing targeted expressed TCRB transcripts, as all isolated RNA had been reverse transcribed. The assay was immunoSEQ multiplex PCR, and TCRdb's table has in-frame clones only and misses some. The table shows about 120,000 clones, with 15% to 20% occurring only once. Sequencing was performed on central memory CD4+ T cells from blood. The TCR originated in a man aged 30-40 years with type 1 diabetes.

CDR3 sequence: CASSVGTGHESEKLFF. CDR3 bases: TGTGCCAGCAGCGTTGGGACAGGCCATGAATCTGAAAAACTGTTTTTT. The rearrangement joins TRBV9 to TRBJ1-4; 8 nucleotides match TRBD1. V lost 2 bases and J lost 7; bases outside the gene matches: 10. Germline lookup yields CDR1 SGDLS and CDR2 YYNGEE. CDR3 size: 16 residues.